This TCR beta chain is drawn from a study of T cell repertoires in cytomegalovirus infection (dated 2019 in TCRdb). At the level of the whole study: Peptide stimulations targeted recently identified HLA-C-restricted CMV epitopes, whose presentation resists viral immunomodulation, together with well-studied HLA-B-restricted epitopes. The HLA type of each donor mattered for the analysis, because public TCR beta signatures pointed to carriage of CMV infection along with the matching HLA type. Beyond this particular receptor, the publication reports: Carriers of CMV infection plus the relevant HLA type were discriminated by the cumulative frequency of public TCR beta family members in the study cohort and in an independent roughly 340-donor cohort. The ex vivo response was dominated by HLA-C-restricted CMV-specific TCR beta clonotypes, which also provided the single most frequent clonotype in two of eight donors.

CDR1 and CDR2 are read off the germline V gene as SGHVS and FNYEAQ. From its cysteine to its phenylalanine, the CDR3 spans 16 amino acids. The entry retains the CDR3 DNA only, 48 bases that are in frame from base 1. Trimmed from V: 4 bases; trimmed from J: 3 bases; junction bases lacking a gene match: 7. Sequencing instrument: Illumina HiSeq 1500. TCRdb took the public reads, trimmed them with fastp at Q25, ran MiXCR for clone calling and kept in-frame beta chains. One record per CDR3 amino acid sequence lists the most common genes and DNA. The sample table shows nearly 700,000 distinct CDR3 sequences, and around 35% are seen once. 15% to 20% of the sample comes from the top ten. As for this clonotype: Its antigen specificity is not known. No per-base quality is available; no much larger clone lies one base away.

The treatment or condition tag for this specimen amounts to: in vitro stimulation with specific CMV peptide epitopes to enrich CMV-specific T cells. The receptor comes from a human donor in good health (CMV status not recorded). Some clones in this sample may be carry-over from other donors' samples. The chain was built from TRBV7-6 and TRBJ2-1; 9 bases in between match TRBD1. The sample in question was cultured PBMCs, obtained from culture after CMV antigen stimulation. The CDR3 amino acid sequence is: CASSSAGTGIYNEQFF. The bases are TGTGCCAGCAGCTCCGCCGGGACAGGGATCTACAATGAGCAGTTCTTC.